The rows below give T cell receptor beta chains drawn from one sample of a study of CD8 T cells in ankylosing spondylitis. TCRdb reprocessed the 5' RACE reads via MiXCR and lists one record per CDR3 protein. In the table there are 230,000 or so distinct CDR3 sequences, about 20% of which are singletons. The specimen was blood, either unsorted or a sorted T cell fraction (not recorded which). These receptors all stem from a male donor with ankylosing spondylitis or in good health (not recorded which). Both conserved end residues are part of each CDR3. A D gene is named only where the DNA matches it firmly. Only part of the rows carry a size: once, few, many, or a class if the clone is expanded.

TRBV2	TRBD1	once	TRBJ2-1	TGTGCCAGCAGGGGACCTCAGGGGGTATACAATGAGCAGTTCTTC	CASRGPQGVYNEQFF
TRBV9	TRBD2	NA	TRBJ2-7	TGTGCCAGCAGCGTCGGACTAGCGGGAGACTCGTACGAGCAGTACTTC	CASSVGLAGDSYEQYF
TRBV5-1	NA	few	TRBJ2-1	TGCGCCAGCAGCACCGGACCTCCCCCCTACAATGAGCAGTTCTTC	CASSTGPPPYNEQFF
TRBV4-1	TRBD1	few	TRBJ2-5	TGCGCCAGCAGCCAAGTACCCGGACAGGCGGAGGAGACCCAGTACTTC	CASSQVPGQAEETQYF
TRBV6-1	TRBD1	NA	TRBJ1-1	TGTGCCAGCAGTGTAAACAGGGGAGACACTGAAGCTTTCTTT	CASSVNRGDTEAFF
TRBV28	TRBD1	many	TRBJ1-1	TGTGCCAGCAGTCCACTCCAGGGGGGGGGCCCTAACACTGAAGCTTTCTTT	CASSPLQGGGPNTEAFF
TRBV5-1	NA	NA	TRBJ2-2	TGCGCCAGCAGCTTGAGGAGCGCGAACACCGGGGAGCTGTTTTTT	CASSLRSANTGELFF
TRBV20-1	NA	many	TRBJ1-2	TGCAGTGCTTCACAGTTTAACTATGGCTACACCTTC	CSASQFNYGYTF
TRBV5-1	TRBD2	few	TRBJ2-7	TGCGCCAGCAGCTCGGTCGGGAGGGCCGTGGACGAGCAGTACTTC	CASSSVGRAVDEQYF
TRBV3-1	TRBD1	few	TRBJ2-5	TGTGCCAGCAGCCATGGACAGGGATGGTCGGAGACCCAGTACTTC	CASSHGQGWSETQYF
TRBV10-3	NA	few	TRBJ1-1	TGTGCCATCAGTGATTATGGACAAGTCACTGAAGCTTTCTTT	CAISDYGQVTEAFF
TRBV29-1	NA	NA	TRBJ2-7	TGCAGCGGCACCTGGGGGGACGGTTACGAGCAGTACTTC	CSGTWGDGYEQYF
TRBV29-1	NA	many	TRBJ2-5	TGCAGCGTTGAAGTTGGCAGGGCGACGCAAGAGACCCAGTACTTC	CSVEVGRATQETQYF
TRBV4-3	TRBD2	NA	TRBJ2-3	TGCGCCAGCAGCCGTCAACCGGGACTAGCGGGAGAGGATACGCAGTATTTT	CASSRQPGLAGEDTQYF
TRBV29-1	NA	NA	TRBJ2-3	TGCAGCGTTGACGGACTTGACAGTATGTTGGTCCGCGAAGGGGGCACAGATACGCAGTATTTT	CSVDGLDSMLVREGGTDTQYF
TRBV29-1	TRBD1	NA	TRBJ2-1	TGCAGCGTTGGAGGGACAGGGTCCGGCAATGAGCAGTTCTTC	CSVGGTGSGNEQFF
TRBV27	NA	many	TRBJ2-1	TGTGCCAGCAGTTTCAGGTCGCAGTGGGATGAGCAGTTCTTC	CASSFRSQWDEQFF
TRBV6-4	TRBD2	few	TRBJ2-3	TGTGCCAGCAGTGACCGCGGGAGCGAGGCAGATACGCAGTATTTT	CASSDRGSEADTQYF
TRBV4-1	NA	NA	TRBJ2-7	TGCGCCAGCAGCCAAGGTGGAAGCTGGGAGCAGTACTTC	CASSQGGSWEQYF
TRBV7-9	NA	few	TRBJ2-7	TGTGCCAGCAGCTTACAGGGGGAGCAGTACTTC	CASSLQGEQYF
TRBV13	TRBD1	few	TRBJ2-6	TGTGCCAGCAGCTTAGCCGGACAGGGGGCGCCAGCTTCCGGGGCCAACGTCCTGACTTTC	CASSLAGQGAPASGANVLTF
TRBV5-5	TRBD2	NA	TRBJ2-2	TGTGCCAGCAGCTTTCCGACCGGGACTAGGCCTTGGGGGGAGCTGTTTTTT	CASSFPTGTRPWGELFF
TRBV4-1	NA	NA	TRBJ2-7	TGCGCCAGCAGCCCAGAGGGGAGGCCCTACGAGCAGTACTTC	CASSPEGRPYEQYF
TRBV2	NA	NA	TRBJ2-7	TGTGCCAGCAGTGAAGCCAGGGACCACTACGAGCAGTACTTC	CASSEARDHYEQYF
TRBV5-1	NA	few	TRBJ2-1	TGCGCCAGCACCCTGACCCGGGACACGCTGTACAATGAGCAGTTCTTC	CASTLTRDTLYNEQFF
TRBV29-1	NA	NA	TRBJ2-1	TGCAGCGTTGTGCCTAGCAGCAATGAGCAGTTCTTC	CSVVPSSNEQFF
TRBV6-1	TRBD1	NA	TRBJ2-1	TGTGCCAGCAGCCGACAGGGGATGGGACCCTACAATGAGCAGTTCTTC	CASSRQGMGPYNEQFF
TRBV2	NA	NA	TRBJ1-2	TGTGCCAGATTCTCAGCCGCGGGGGGCACTGGCTACACCTTC	CARFSAAGGTGYTF
TRBV20-1	TRBD1	NA	TRBJ1-2	TGCAGTGCTGCCCGGGACAGAAACTATGGCTACACCTTC	CSAARDRNYGYTF
TRBV4-1	NA	NA	TRBJ2-5	TGCGCCAGCAGCCAGGACGCTAACACCCTCTGGGAGACCCAGTACTTC	CASSQDANTLWETQYF
TRBV7-8	TRBD2	few	TRBJ2-3	TGTGCCAGCAGCTTTCCACGGGAGGGGCGTGACACAGATACGCAGTATTTT	CASSFPREGRDTDTQYF
TRBV12-3/TRBV12-4	NA	many	TRBJ1-6	TGTGCCAGCACCGATAACGCGGATTCACCCCTCCACTTT	CASTDNADSPLHF
TRBV6-4	TRBD2	few	TRBJ2-1	TGTGCCAGCAGTGACTTTGGGACTAGGCCCTACAATGAGCAGTTCTTC	CASSDFGTRPYNEQFF
TRBV12-3/TRBV12-4	TRBD2	few	TRBJ2-7	TGTGCCAGCAGTTTTTGGCGGGAGGGCCTCGAGCAGTACTTC	CASSFWREGLEQYF
TRBV7-9	NA	NA	TRBJ2-2	TGTGCCAGCAGCCCCCGGGGAGATACAAACACCGGGGAGCTGTTTTTT	CASSPRGDTNTGELFF
TRBV29-1	TRBD1	NA	TRBJ2-7	TGCAGCGCGCGACAGGGAGAAGTAAACGAGCAGTACTTC	CSARQGEVNEQYF
TRBV29-1	NA	few	TRBJ2-2	TGCAGCGTTAGCGGTCAGGGCGGGGAGCTGTTTTTT	CSVSGQGGELFF
TRBV6-5	NA	few	TRBJ1-1	TGTGCCAGCAGTTATGGCGAAGTAGGGCCTGAAGCTTTCTTT	CASSYGEVGPEAFF
TRBV7-2	TRBD2	NA	TRBJ2-1	TGTGCCAGCAGCTTAGACTTACTAGCGGTACTCAATGAGCAGTTCTTC	CASSLDLLAVLNEQFF
TRBV20-1	NA	many	TRBJ2-7	TGCAGTGCTAGAGAAGGATTGGGCGAGCAGTACTTC	CSAREGLGEQYF
TRBV7-2	TRBD2	NA	TRBJ2-1	TGTGCCAGCGCTGAGCCGGGACTAGCCGGACGAGAGCAGTTCTTC	CASAEPGLAGREQFF
TRBV5-1	NA	few	TRBJ2-7	TGCGCCAGCAGCTTGGCGGAACACTACGAGCAGTACTTC	CASSLAEHYEQYF
TRBV5-6	NA	NA	TRBJ2-7	TGTGCCAGCAGCTTGGCTTTCGCCCAGGACCTATCCTACGAGCAGTACTTC	CASSLAFAQDLSYEQYF
TRBV9	NA	NA	TRBJ2-6	TGTGCCAGCAGCGACCAGAGGGACCCCACTGGGGCCAACGTCCTGACTTTC	CASSDQRDPTGANVLTF
TRBV12-3/TRBV12-4	TRBD1	few	TRBJ1-1	TGTGCCAGCAGTTCCCTGACAGGGATGAACACTGAAGCTTTCTTT	CASSSLTGMNTEAFF
TRBV4-3	TRBD2	few	TRBJ2-1	TGCGCCAGCAGCCAAGATATCGGACTAGCTAATGAGCAGTTCTTC	CASSQDIGLANEQFF
TRBV5-1	NA	many	TRBJ2-3	TGCGCCAGCAGCTTGGAGTCGGCAGCCGCAGATACGCAGTATTTT	CASSLESAAADTQYF
TRBV29-1	TRBD2	few	TRBJ2-7	TGCAGCGTTGAACAGCTAGCGGGGGACTACGAGCAGTACTTC	CSVEQLAGDYEQYF
TRBV7-6	NA	NA	TRBJ2-5	TGTGCCAGCAGCTTTTTCCGTTTTTTTGGGGGCATTAGACAAGAGACCCAGTACTTC	CASSFFRFFGGIRQETQYF
TRBV28	NA	few	TRBJ2-4	TGTGCCAGCAGTTTTACTACGGGACAAAGCATTCAGTACTTC	CASSFTTGQSIQYF
TRBV9	TRBD1	NA	TRBJ2-2	TGTGCCAGCAGCGGTGGACAGGGGATCACCGGGGAGCTGTTTTTT	CASSGGQGITGELFF
TRBV7-9	TRBD1	few	TRBJ1-4	TGTGCCAGCACTCACCGGGACAGGGATAATGAAAAACTGTTTTTT	CASTHRDRDNEKLFF
TRBV12-3/TRBV12-4	NA	few	TRBJ2-2	TGTGCCAGCAGTTTTTGGGGGAACACCGGGGAGCTGTTTTTT	CASSFWGNTGELFF
TRBV5-5	NA	NA	TRBJ2-5	TGTGCCAGCAGCTTCGACAGGTATCAAGAGACCCAGTACTTC	CASSFDRYQETQYF